The entry that follows covers one TCR beta chain sequence. Only in-frame clones appear in the TCRdb table, and some are missing; sequencing was by immunoSEQ multiplex PCR. Here the sample spans 91,000 or so clones, 95% being singletons. The data stem from a study of technical replicates of blood from a handful of donors. Germline V gives CDR1 SGHDN, CDR2 FVKESK. The germline V and J ends were trimmed by 3 bases and 4 bases, with 15 bases remaining between them. There are 15 residues in the CDR3. The sequence was obtained from a human donor in good health. The specimen was T cells isolated from PBMCs. This chain links TRBV14 with TRBJ2-5; the D is unclear. CDR3 loop: CASSQVRSRGETQYF. CDR3 nucleotide sequence: TGTGCCAGCAGCCAGGTCCGTTCACGAGGAGAGACCCAGTACTTC.